The next 16 T cell receptor beta chains were all read from a single sample in a study of blood T cell repertoires in COVID-19. TCRdb's table, derived via immunoSEQ multiplex PCR, lists solely in-frame clones and lacks some. In the table there are approximately 120,000 clones, about 82% of which are singletons. Sequenced sample: peripheral blood. The receptors here all came from a human donor in a cohort sampled during active COVID-19.

In DNA, the CDR3 is TGTGCCGTAAGGGAGGCTACTGAAGCTTTCTTT. This gives the protein CAVREATEAFF. The genes are TRBV28 and TRBJ1-1; no reliable D call. Germline CDR1 and CDR2: MDHEN and SYDVKM. Trimming cost V 11 bases and J 5 bases, with 12 bases left between them. The CDR3 sequence is 11 residues long.

This chain connects TRBV7-2 to TRBJ2-1; 7 bases are a match to TRBD2. In germline, CDR1 is SGHTA, CDR2 FQGNSA. The CDR3 is 15 residues long. Losses at the gene ends were 2 bases for V and 0 bases for J; bases not matched to a gene: 1. Written as DNA, the CDR3 is TGTGCCAGCAGCTTACTAGCGGACTCCTACAATGAGCAGTTCTTC. It is translated as CASSLLADSYNEQFF.

The V and J genes are TRBV6-5 and TRBJ2-2; 8 nucleotides match TRBD1. The length of the CDR3 is 15 residues. V was pared by 4 bases and J by 6 bases, with 7 bases of the junction left unmatched. Germline CDR1 MNHEY, CDR2 SVGAGI. In nucleotides, the CDR3 is TGTGCCAGCAGTTTGACAGGGGATCTTTCCGGGGAGCTGTTTTTT. This codes for CASSLTGDLSGELFF.

This clone was observed a few times. The rearrangement joins TRBV9 to TRBJ1-6; D gene uncertain. The CDR3 is 13 residues long. The germline V gene has CDR1 SGDLS and CDR2 YYNGEE. Trimming cost V 5 bases and J 7 bases, with 10 bases left between them. The DNA of the CDR3 is TGTGCCAGCAGTCACGAGGGCAATTCACCCCTCCACTTT. It is translated as CASSHEGNSPLHF.

The chain joins TRBV4-1 to TRBJ2-1; D gene uncertain. This CDR3 spans 15 amino acids. Trimming removed 0 bases at V and 0 bases at J, with 6 bases between. The V gene's germline CDR1 is MGHRA and CDR2 YSYEKL. The chain's CDR3 is CASSQDPSSYNEQFF. DNA of the CDR3: TGCGCCAGCAGCCAAGACCCCAGCTCCTACAATGAGCAGTTCTTC.

The chain links TRBV5-6 to TRBJ1-1; no firm D call. Trimming pared 2 bases from V and 1 base from J, leaving 6 bases between. From germline, CDR1 is SGHDT and CDR2 YYEEEE. The CDR3 is 13 amino acids. The CDR3 DNA reads TGTGCCAGCAGCTTAGGAGCGAACACTGAAGCTTTCTTT. Translated: CASSLGANTEAFF. The full variable domain, completed using reference TRBV5-6 and TRBJ1-1, is DAGVTQSPTHLIKTRGQQVTLRCSPKSGHDTVSWYQQALGQGPQFIFQYYEEEERQRGNFPDRFSGHQFPNYSSELNVNALLLGDSALYLCASSLGANTEAFFGQGTRLTVV.

The rearrangement joins TRBV11-2 to TRBJ2-5; D is possibly TRBD2 (5 bases). Germline CDR1 SGHAT, CDR2 FQNNGV. With 5 bases removed from V and 5 bases from J, the gap between germline ends came to 15 bases. This CDR3 comprises 14 residues. The CDR3 loop reads CASSQRGLTETQYF. In DNA form, the CDR3 reads TGTGCCAGCAGCCAACGAGGGCTAACGGAGACCCAGTACTTC.

The rearrangement uses TRBV2 and TRBJ1-1, with no clear D. Between the trimmed V and J ends, which lost 7 bases and 4 bases, there was a span of 22 bases. Germline-derived CDR1 and CDR2 are SNHLY and FYNNEI. The CDR3 sequence is 16 residues long. The CDR3 nucleotides read TGTGCCAGCACGTTAACCGTTCCCACTTCGTCCACTGAAGCTTTCTTT. As protein: CASTLTVPTSSTEAFF.

The rearrangement joins TRBV7-9 to TRBJ2-7; no clear D gene. This CDR3 is 12 amino acids long. Germline V gene lookup returns CDR1 SEHNR and CDR2 FQNEAQ (reference sequence). The ends were cut back, 3 bases at V and 5 bases at J, with 8 bases in the middle. The CDR3, as DNA: TGTGCCAGCAGCTTCTATACAGACGAGCAGTACTTC. Protein: CASSFYTDEQYF.

The gene calls are TRBV2 and TRBJ2-7, with a weak D call TRBD2 (6 bases). V was clipped by 8 bases and J by 2 bases, with 25 bases between them. This CDR3 spans 17 amino acids. CDR1 is SNHLY and CDR2 is FYNNEI in the germline V gene. The CDR3 loop reads CASLGPTAGTPPYEQYF. CDR3 bases: TGTGCCAGCTTAGGCCCTACCGCCGGGACTCCTCCCTACGAGCAGTACTTC.

This clone was seen only a few times. This CDR3 reads CASSDYNRGYGYTF. The CDR3, as DNA: TGTGCCAGCAGCGATTACAATCGGGGCTATGGCTACACCTTC. V is TRBV7-9 and J is TRBJ1-2, with D hard to call. V was shortened by 5 bases and J by 4 bases, with 14 bases between the two germline ends. Per the germline V gene, CDR1 is SEHNR and CDR2 is FQNEAQ (reference sequence). This CDR3 is 14 amino acids long.

The chain carries TRBV19 and TRBJ1-5; D perhaps matches TRBD1 (5 bases). CDR3 length: 17 residues. Germline values: CDR1 LNHDA, CDR2 SQIVND (reference sequence). V was trimmed by 2 bases and J by 6 bases, leaving 20 bases between them. The CDR3 loop reads CASSIFEGGERGQPQHF. CDR3 sequence (DNA): TGTGCCAGTAGTATATTTGAAGGAGGGGAAAGGGGTCAGCCCCAGCATTTT.

The chain is built from TRBV30 and TRBJ1-1; no definite D call. CDR3 length equals 13 residues. Germline CDR1 is GTSNPN and CDR2 is SVGIG (reference sequence). Trimming removed 5 bases from V and 8 bases from J, with 18 bases in between. The DNA of the CDR3 is TGTGCCTGGGACCAGCGATCCGGATCCGAAGCTTTCTTT. It is translated as CAWDQRSGSEAFF.

This chain uses TRBV5-1 with TRBJ2-7; 7 nucleotides align to TRBD2. The ends lost 2 bases at V and 5 bases at J; junction bases unmatched: 7. CDR3 length equals 14 residues. CDR1 and CDR2 (germline): SGHRS, YFSETQ. The CDR3 coding sequence is TGCGCCAGCAGCTTCGGCGGGAGTTCCCACGAGCAGTACTTC. Protein sequence: CASSFGGSSHEQYF.

The chain couples TRBV9 to TRBJ2-2; 7 nucleotides line up with TRBD2. Germline V gene data show CDR1 as SGDLS and CDR2 as YYNGEE. Losses at the gene ends were 4 bases for V and 0 bases for J; bases not matched to a gene: 3. This CDR3 has 15 amino acids. The CDR3 coding sequence is TGTGCCAGCAGCTGGCGGGAGCCGAACACCGGGGAGCTGTTTTTT. Protein product: CASSWREPNTGELFF.

This clone was observed a handful of times. The chain employs TRBV29-1 and TRBJ2-7, with 9 bases aligning to TRBD1. V was pared by 5 bases and J by 1 base, with 3 bases of the junction left unmatched. The CDR3 is made up of 13 amino acids. The germline V gene has CDR1 SQVTM and CDR2 ANQGSEA. CDR3 region: CSVCGTGSYEQYF. The CDR3 DNA follows: TGCAGCGTTTGCGGGACAGGGTCCTACGAGCAGTACTTC.